This TCR beta chain was recovered during a study of cytotoxic CD8 clonotypes in ibrutinib-treated CLL. The germline CDR1 and CDR2 sequences are MDHEN and SYDVKM. Trimming stripped 4 bases from V and 3 bases from J, with 6 bases between. The CDR3 length is 12 residues. Notes on this clone: Antigen specificity is unknown.

Here immunoSEQ multiplex PCR was the method, and the copy in TCRdb shows in-frame clones only, minus some. The sample records about 300,000 clones, about 72% being singletons. Points from the study as a whole: Sustained-remission and progressing patients had unequal sampling times.

Sequences were derived from PBMCs, sampled at disease progression, from a patient treated with ibrutinib. The receptor's source is a human donor with chronic lymphocytic leukemia. This sequence joins TRBV28 and TRBJ2-5; D gene ambiguous. CDR3 amino acids: CASSSQEETQYF. The CDR3 DNA reads as TGTGCCAGCAGTTCCCAGGAAGAGACCCAGTACTTC.